This T cell receptor beta chain was captured by sequencing in a study of shared clonotypes between healthy human individuals. The CDR3 contains 20 residues. CD8 cells regarded as naive lacked CD45RO, were positively chosen for CCR7, and omitted terminally differentiated effector memory CD45RA+ cells. This clone was counted a single time. The repertoire was sequenced with immunoSEQ multiplex PCR; TCRdb's copy has only in-frame clones and lacks some. Of millions of clones detected, about 95% appear once; the ten largest clones hold roughly 1%. The sample comprised naive CD8+ T cells sorted from blood. This TCR was sampled from a man between 18 and 29 years old in good health. The chain carries TRBV12-2 and TRBJ2-3; the table names TRBD2, a call not compared with the DNA. TRBV12-2 is given as a pseudogene. Written as DNA, the CDR3 is TGTGCAAGTCGCTTAGCGCCAGAGACTAGCGGTCCTAGGGGCACAGATACGCAGTATTTT. Translated: CASRLAPETSGPRGTDTQYF.